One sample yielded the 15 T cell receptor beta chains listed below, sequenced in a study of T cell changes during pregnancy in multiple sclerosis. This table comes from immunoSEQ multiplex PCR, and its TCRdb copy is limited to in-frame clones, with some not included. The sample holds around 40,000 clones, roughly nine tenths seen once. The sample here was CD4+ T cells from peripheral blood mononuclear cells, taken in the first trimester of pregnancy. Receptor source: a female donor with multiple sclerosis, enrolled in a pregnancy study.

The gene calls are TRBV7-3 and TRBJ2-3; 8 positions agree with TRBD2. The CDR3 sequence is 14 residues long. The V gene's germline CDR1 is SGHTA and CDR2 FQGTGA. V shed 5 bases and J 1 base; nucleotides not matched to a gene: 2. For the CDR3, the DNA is TGTGCCAGCAGCCTAGCGGGTGGCACAGATACGCAGTATTTT. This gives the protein CASSLAGGTDTQYF.

CDR3 sequence reads: CASSFGPDNYEQYF. CDR3 in DNA: TGTGCCAGCAGCTTTGGACCGGACAACTACGAGCAGTACTTC. The V and J genes are TRBV7-9 and TRBJ2-7, with a possible D match to TRBD1 (5 bases). The CDR3 length is 14 residues. Deletions cut 3 bases from V and 3 bases from J, with 12 bases between. Looked up from germline, CDR1 is SEHNR and CDR2 is FQNEAQ (reference sequence).

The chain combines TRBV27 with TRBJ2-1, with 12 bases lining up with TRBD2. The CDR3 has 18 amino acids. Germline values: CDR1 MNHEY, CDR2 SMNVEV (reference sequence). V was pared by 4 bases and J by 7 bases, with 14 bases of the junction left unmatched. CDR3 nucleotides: TGTGCCAGCAGTTCCCCCCCTAGCGGGAGGGCCTTAGGAAATGAGCAGTTCTTC. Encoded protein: CASSSPPSGRALGNEQFF.

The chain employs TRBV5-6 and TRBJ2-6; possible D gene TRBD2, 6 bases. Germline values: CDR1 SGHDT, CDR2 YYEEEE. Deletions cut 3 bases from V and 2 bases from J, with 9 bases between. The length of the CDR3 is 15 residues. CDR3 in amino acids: CASSWSGAGANVLTF. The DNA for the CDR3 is TGTGCCAGCAGCTGGTCGGGGGCTGGGGCCAACGTCCTGACTTTC.

The CDR3 region has the DNA TGTGCCAGCAGCGCGGTAGCGGGAGGCGGGGAGCTGTTTTTT. It specifies CASSAVAGGGELFF. V and J are TRBV7-2 and TRBJ2-2; 10 nucleotides line up with TRBD2. The CDR3 is made up of 14 amino acids. Germline CDR1 and CDR2: SGHTA and FQGNSA. V trimming: 5 bases; J trimming: 7 bases; junction bases outside the gene matches: 4.

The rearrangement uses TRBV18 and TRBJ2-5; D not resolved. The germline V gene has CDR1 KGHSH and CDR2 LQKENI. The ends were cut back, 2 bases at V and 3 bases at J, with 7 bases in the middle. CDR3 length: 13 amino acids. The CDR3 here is CASSPSQEETQYF. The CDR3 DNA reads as TGTGCCAGCTCACCATCCCAGGAAGAGACCCAGTACTTC.

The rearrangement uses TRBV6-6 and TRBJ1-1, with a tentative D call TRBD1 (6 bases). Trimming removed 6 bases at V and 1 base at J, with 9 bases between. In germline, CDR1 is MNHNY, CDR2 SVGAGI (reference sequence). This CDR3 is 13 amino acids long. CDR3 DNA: TGTGCCAGCAGGGAACAGGGGAACACTGAAGCTTTCTTT. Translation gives CASREQGNTEAFF.

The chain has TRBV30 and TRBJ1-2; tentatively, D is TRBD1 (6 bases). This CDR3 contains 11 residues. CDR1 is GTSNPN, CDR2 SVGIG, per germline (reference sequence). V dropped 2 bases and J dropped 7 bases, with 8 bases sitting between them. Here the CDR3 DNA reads TGTGCCTGGAGTAGGACAGTTGGCTACACCTTC. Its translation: CAWSRTVGYTF.

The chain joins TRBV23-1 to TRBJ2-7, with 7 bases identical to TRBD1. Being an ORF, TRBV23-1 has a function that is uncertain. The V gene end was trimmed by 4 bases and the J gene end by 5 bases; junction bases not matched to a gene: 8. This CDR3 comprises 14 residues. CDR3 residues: CASSPRQGLDEQYF. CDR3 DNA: TGCGCCAGCAGTCCTCGACAGGGTCTAGACGAGCAGTACTTC.

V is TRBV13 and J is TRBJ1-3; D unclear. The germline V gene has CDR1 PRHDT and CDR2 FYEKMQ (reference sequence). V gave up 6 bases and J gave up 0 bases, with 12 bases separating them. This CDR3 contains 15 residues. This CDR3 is CASRLDISSGNTIYF. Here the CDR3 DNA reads TGTGCCAGCAGACTCGACATTAGCTCTGGAAACACCATATATTTT.

The DNA for the CDR3 is TGTGCCAGCAGCGTAGTATTAGCTTCGAACACCGGGGAGCTGTTTTTT. Translation: CASSVVLASNTGELFF. This rearrangement joins TRBV9 to TRBJ2-2; D unclear. Trimming stripped 0 bases from V and 0 bases from J, with 9 bases between. The CDR3 runs to 16 residues. The germline gives CDR1 SGDLS, CDR2 YYNGEE.

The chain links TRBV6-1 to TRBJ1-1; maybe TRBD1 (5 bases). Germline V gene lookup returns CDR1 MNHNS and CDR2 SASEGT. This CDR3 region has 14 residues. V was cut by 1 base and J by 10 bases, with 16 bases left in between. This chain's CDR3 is CASSEDPTEVPAFF. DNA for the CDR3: TGTGCCAGCAGTGAAGATCCGACAGAAGTCCCAGCTTTCTTT.

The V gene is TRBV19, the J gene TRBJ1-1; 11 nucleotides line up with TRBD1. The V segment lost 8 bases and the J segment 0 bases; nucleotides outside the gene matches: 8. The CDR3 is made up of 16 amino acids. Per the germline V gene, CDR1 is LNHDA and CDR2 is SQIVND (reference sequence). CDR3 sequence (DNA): TGTGCCAGTTCCCCGGGACAGGGGGTACTGAACACTGAAGCTTTCTTT. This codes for CASSPGQGVLNTEAFF.

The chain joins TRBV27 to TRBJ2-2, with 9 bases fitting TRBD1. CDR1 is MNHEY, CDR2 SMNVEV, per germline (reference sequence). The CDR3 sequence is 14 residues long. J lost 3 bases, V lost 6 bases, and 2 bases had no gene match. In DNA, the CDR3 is TGTGCCAGCAGAGGACAGGGGTACACCGGGGAGCTGTTTTTT. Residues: CASRGQGYTGELFF.

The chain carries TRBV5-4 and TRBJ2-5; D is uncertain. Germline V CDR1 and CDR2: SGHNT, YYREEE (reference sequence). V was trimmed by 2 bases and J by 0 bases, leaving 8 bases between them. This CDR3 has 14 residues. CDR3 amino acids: CASSFGSNQETQYF. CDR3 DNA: TGTGCCAGCAGCTTTGGCAGTAACCAAGAGACCCAGTACTTC.